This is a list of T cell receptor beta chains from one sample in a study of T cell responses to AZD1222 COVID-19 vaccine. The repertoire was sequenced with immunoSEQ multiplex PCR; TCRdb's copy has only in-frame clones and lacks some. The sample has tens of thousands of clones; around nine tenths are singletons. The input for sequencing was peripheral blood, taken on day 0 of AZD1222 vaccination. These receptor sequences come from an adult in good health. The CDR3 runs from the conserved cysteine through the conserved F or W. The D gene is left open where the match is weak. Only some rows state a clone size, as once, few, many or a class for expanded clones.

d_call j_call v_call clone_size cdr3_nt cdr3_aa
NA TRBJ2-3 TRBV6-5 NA TGTGCCAGCAAAACGGAACTTAGCACAGATACGCAGTATTTT CASKTELSTDTQYF
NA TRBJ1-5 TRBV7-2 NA TGTGCCAGCAGCTTGCAGGGAAGCAATCAGCCCCAGCATTTT CASSLQGSNQPQHF
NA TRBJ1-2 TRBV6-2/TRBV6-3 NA TGTGCCAGCAGTCTCCCCGGACAGAGTGACTACACCTTC CASSLPGQSDYTF
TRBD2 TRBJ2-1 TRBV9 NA TGTGCCAGCAGCGCTGCGGGACTAGTCGTTCTCAATGAGCAGTTCTTC CASSAAGLVVLNEQFF
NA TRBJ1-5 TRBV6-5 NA TGTGCCAGCAGTCCCCGGGGGCGAGGCAATCAGCCCCAGCATTTT CASSPRGRGNQPQHF
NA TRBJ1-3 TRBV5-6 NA TGTGCCAGCAGCCTTGGAATACTACCTGGAAACACCATATATTTT CASSLGILPGNTIYF
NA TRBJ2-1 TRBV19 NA TGTGCCAGTAGTATACTAATAGGGGTCAATGAGCAGTTCTTC CASSILIGVNEQFF
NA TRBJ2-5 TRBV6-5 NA TGTGCCAGCAGTCCACAACCAACGATGAAGACCCAGTACTTC CASSPQPTMKTQYF
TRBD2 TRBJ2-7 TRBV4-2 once TGTGCCAGCAGCCGAGGAGGCGGGGGTTCATCCTACGAGCAGTACTTC CASSRGGGGSSYEQYF
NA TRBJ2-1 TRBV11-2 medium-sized TGTGCCAGCAGCTTAGGAGCGGGCTACAATGAGCAGTTCTTC CASSLGAGYNEQFF
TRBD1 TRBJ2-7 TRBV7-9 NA TGTGCCAGCAGCTGGGCTTCTGGGACAGTGAGTTCCTACGAGCAGTACTTC CASSWASGTVSSYEQYF
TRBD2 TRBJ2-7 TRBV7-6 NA TGTGCCAGCAGCTTAGGCCCTAGCGGGAGGGCCCACGAGCAGTACTTC CASSLGPSGRAHEQYF
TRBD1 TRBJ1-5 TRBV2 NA TGTGCCAGCAGTGAATCAGGGGGGCTCAGGGGTAGCAATCAGCCCCAGCATTTT CASSESGGLRGSNQPQHF
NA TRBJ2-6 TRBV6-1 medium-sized TGTGCCAGCAGTGACGAGGGATCCAACTCTGGGGCCAACGTCCTGACTTTC CASSDEGSNSGANVLTF
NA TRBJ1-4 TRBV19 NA TGTGCCAGTAGTATCACAGCTGAAAAACTGTTTTTT CASSITAEKLFF
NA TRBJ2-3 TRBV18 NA TGTGCCAGCTCACCGGGTTCCCGGACGCACACAGATACGCAGTATTTT CASSPGSRTHTDTQYF
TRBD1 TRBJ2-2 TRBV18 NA TGTGCCAGCTCAACCAGACAGGGGAACACCGGGGAGCTGTTTTTT CASSTRQGNTGELFF
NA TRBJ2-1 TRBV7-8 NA TGTGCCAGCAGCCCGGGCGGTCCCGGGAACAATGAGCAGTTCTTC CASSPGGPGNNEQFF
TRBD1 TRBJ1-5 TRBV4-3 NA TGCGCCAGCAGCCCGAGCCTGACAGGGGCGTTAAGGGGCAATCAGCCCCAGCATTTT CASSPSLTGALRGNQPQHF
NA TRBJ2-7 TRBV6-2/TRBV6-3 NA TGTGCCAGCAGTTTGGGAAGCGGGCTCCTATCCTACGAGCAGTACTTC CASSLGSGLLSYEQYF
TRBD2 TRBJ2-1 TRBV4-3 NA TGCGCCAGCAGCCAAGGGCTAGCGGGAGTCCCTAGCAATGAGCAGTTCTTC CASSQGLAGVPSNEQFF
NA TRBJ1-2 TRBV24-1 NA TGTGCCACCAGTGACCCCGGGGACTATGGCTACACCTTC CATSDPGDYGYTF
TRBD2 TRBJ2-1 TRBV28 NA TGTGCCAGCAGAGAAACCCTGACGGGACTAGGTCTAAATGAGCAGTTCTTC CASRETLTGLGLNEQFF
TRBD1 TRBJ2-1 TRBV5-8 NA TGTGCCAGCAGCCATTGGACAGGGGACCATGAGCAGTTCTTC CASSHWTGDHEQFF
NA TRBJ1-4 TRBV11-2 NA TGTGCCAGCAGAGCGGAGACGGGAACCCGGGAAAAACTGTTTTTT CASRAETGTREKLFF
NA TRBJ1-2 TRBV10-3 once TGTGCCATCAGTCAACAGGGTAACTATGGCTACACCTTC CAISQQGNYGYTF
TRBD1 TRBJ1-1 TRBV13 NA TGTGCCAGCAGCACTCGGACAGGGAACACTGAAGCTTTCTTT CASSTRTGNTEAFF
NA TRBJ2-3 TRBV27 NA TGTGCCAGCAGTTTATCCACCCAGCTTCCTTATACGCAGTATTTT CASSLSTQLPYTQYF
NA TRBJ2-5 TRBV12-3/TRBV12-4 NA TGTGCCAGCAGGAGGTACCAAGAGACCCAGTACTTC CASRRYQETQYF
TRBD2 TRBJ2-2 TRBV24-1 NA TGTGCCACCAGTGTCGACTTAACCGGGAGGCCCGGGGAGCTGTTTTTT CATSVDLTGRPGELFF
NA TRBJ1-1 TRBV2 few TGTGCCAGCAGTGAAGCGTCCCGGGCAGTCATGAACACTGAAGCTTTCTTT CASSEASRAVMNTEAFF
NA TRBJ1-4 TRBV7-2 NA TGTGCCAGCAGGCCACAGGGCCGAAATGAAAAACTGTTTTTT CASRPQGRNEKLFF
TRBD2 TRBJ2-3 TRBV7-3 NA TGTGCCAGCAGCTTAAGTTCTATCCGGGAGGAAGGAGATACGCAGTATTTT CASSLSSIREEGDTQYF
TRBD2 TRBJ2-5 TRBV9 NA TGTGCCAGCAGCGTAATAGCGGGAGTGAGGGTTGAGACCCAGTACTTC CASSVIAGVRVETQYF
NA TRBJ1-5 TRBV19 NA TGTGCCAGTAGTATAGGTCTGGGGGGCGGGAATCAGCCCCAGCATTTT CASSIGLGGGNQPQHF
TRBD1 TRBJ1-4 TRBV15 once TGTGCCACCAGCAGGGGACAGGGGGGAGAAAAACTGTTTTTT CATSRGQGGEKLFF
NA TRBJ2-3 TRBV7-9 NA TGTGCCAGCAGCTTATTAGATACGCAGTATTTT CASSLLDTQYF
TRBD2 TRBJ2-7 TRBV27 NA TGTGCCAGCAGTTGGGGGACTAGCGGGAGAAACTACGAGCAGTACTTC CASSWGTSGRNYEQYF
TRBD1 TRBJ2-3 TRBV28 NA TGTGCCAGCAGAACAAAACGGACAGGGGGCAGCACAGATACGCAGTATTTT CASRTKRTGGSTDTQYF
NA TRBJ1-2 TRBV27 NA TGTGCCATTTCACCCGCGGGGGTTGACTATGGCTACACCTTC CAISPAGVDYGYTF
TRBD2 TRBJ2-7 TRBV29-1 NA TGCAGCGTGGAGGGGACTAGCAGGAGCTTGGAGCAGTACTTC CSVEGTSRSLEQYF
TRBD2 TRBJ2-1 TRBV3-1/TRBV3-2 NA TGTGCCAGCAGCCAAGCCGGGACTAGGACATGCGAGCAGTTCTTC CASSQAGTRTCEQFF
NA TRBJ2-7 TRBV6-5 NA TGTGCCAGCAGAGTTGGGAGCGGGTTGGGAGAGCAGTACTTC CASRVGSGLGEQYF
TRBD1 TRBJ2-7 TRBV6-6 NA TGTGCCAGCAACAAAGGGGGACAGGGTGCCAGAAACGAGCAGTACTTC CASNKGGQGARNEQYF
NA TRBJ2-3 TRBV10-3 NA TGTGCCATCAGTGAGTCGATCAGGGAAAATACGCAGTATTTT CAISESIRENTQYF
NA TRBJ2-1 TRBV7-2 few TGTGCCAGCAGCCGACAGTACAATGAGCAGTTCTTC CASSRQYNEQFF
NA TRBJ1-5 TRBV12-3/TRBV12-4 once TGTGCCAGCATGCGGGGATCTACGTTGCCCCAGCATTTT CASMRGSTLPQHF
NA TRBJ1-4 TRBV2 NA TGTGCCAGCGGGGCGGGGAGGGAACGTGAAAAACTGTTTTTT CASGAGREREKLFF
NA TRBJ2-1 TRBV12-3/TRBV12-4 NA TGTGCCAGCAGTCCGCACCTCGGGGGTACTCAGTTCTTC CASSPHLGGTQFF
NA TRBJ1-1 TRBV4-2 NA TGTGCCAGCAGCCAAGAGGTAATGGACACTGAAGCTTTCTTT CASSQEVMDTEAFF
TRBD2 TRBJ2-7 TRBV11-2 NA TGTGCCAGCAGCTTACTCGCGGGAGTTTCCTACGAGCAGTACTTC CASSLLAGVSYEQYF
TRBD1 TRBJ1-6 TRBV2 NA TGTGCCAGGACCGGGACAGCTAATAATTCACCCCTCCACTTT CARTGTANNSPLHF
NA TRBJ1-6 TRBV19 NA TGTGCCAGTAGTATAGGACAAGCGGATTCTTCACCCCTCCACTTT CASSIGQADSSPLHF
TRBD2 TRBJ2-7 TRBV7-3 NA TGTGCCAGCAGCTTAACAGGGAGGGCCGACGAGCAGTACTTC CASSLTGRADEQYF